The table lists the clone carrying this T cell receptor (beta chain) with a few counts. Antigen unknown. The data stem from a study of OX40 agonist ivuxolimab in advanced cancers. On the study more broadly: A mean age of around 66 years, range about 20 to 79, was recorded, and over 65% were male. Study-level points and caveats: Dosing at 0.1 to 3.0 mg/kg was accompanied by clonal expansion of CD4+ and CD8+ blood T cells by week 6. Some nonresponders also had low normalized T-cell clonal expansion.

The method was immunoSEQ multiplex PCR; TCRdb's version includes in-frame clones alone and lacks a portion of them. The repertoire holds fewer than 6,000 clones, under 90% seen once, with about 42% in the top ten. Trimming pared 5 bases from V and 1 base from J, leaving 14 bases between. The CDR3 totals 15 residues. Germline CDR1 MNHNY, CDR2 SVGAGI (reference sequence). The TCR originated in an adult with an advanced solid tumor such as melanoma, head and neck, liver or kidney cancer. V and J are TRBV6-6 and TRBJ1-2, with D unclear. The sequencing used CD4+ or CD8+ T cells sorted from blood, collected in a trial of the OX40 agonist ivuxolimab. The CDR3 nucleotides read TGTGCCAGCAGTCCACTCGCGCGGCTTAACTATGGCTACACCTTC. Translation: CASSPLARLNYGYTF.